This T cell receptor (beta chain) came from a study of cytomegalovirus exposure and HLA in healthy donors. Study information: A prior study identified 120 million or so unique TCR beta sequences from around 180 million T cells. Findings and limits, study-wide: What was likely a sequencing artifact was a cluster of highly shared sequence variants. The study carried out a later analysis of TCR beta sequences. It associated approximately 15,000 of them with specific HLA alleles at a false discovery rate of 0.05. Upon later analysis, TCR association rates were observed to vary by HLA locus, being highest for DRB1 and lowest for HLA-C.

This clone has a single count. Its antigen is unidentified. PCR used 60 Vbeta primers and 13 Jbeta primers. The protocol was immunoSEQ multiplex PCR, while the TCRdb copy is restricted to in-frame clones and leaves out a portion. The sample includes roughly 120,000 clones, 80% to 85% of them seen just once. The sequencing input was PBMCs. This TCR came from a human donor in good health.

The CDR3 coding sequence is TGCGCCAGCAGCCATCGACAGGTAATCTACAATGAGCAGTTCTTC. Amino acid sequence: CASSHRQVIYNEQFF. The rearrangement joins TRBV5-1 to TRBJ2-1, with D perhaps TRBD1 (6 bases). The CDR3 has 15 amino acids. Germline-derived CDR1 and CDR2 are SGHRS and YFSETQ. V gave up 4 bases and J gave up 3 bases, with 14 bases separating them. The complete variable domain, with remaining parts taken from reference TRBV5-1 and TRBJ2-1, reads KAGVTQTPRYLIKTRGQQVTLSCSPISGHRSVSWYQQTPGQGLQFLFEYFSETQRNKGNFPGRFSGRQFSNSRSEMNVSTLELGDSALYLCASSHRQVIYNEQFFGPGTRLTVL.